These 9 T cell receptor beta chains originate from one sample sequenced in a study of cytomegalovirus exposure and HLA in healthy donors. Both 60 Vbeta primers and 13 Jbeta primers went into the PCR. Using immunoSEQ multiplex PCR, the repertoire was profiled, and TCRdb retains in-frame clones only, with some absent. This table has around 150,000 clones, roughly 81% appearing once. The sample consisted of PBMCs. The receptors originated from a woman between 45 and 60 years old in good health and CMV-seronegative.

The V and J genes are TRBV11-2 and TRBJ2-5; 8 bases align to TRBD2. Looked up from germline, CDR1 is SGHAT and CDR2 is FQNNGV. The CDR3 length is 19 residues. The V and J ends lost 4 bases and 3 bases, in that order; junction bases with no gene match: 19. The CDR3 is CASSSLRSPQRGYKETQYF. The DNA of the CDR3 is TGTGCCAGCAGCTCGCTCCGTAGCCCACAGCGGGGGTACAAAGAGACCCAGTACTTC.

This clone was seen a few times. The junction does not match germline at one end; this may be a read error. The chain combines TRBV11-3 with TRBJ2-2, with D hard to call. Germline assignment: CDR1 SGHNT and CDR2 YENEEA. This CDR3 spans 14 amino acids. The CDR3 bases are TGTGCCAGTAGCTTGCGAGAAGCCACCGGGGAGCTGTTTTTT. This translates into CASSLREATGELFF. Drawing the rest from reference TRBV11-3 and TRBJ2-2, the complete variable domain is EAGVVQSPRYKIIEKKQPVAFWCNPISGHNTLYWYLQNLGQGPELLIRYENEEAVDDSQLPKDRFSAERLKGVDSTLKIQPAELGDSAVYLCASSLREATGELFFGEGSRLTVL.

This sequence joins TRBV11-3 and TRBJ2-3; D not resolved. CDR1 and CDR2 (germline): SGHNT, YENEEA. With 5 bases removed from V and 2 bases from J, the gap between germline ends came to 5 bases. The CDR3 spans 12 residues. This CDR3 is CASSINTDTQYF. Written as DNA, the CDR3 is TGTGCCAGCAGCATTAACACAGATACGCAGTATTTT.

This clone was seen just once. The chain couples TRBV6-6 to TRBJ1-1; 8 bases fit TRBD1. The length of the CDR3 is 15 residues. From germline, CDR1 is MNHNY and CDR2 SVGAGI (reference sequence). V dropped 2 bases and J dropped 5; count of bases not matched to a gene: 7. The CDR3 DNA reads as TGTGCCAGCAGTTACGTCGACAGGGGAGGGACTGAAGCTTTCTTT. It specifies CASSYVDRGGTEAFF.

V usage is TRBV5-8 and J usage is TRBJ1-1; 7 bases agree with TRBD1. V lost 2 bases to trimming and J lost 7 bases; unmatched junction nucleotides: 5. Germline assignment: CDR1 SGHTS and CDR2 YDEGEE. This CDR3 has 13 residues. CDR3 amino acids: CASSLRQGREAFF. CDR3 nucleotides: TGTGCCAGCAGCTTAAGACAGGGTCGTGAAGCTTTCTTT.

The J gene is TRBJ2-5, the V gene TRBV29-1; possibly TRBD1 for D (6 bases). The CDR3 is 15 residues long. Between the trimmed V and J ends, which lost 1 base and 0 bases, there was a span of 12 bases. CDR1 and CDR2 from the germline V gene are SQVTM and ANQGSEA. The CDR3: CSVEGTGRNQETQYF. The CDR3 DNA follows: TGCAGCGTTGAAGGTACAGGGCGGAACCAAGAGACCCAGTACTTC. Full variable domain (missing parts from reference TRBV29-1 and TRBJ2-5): SAVISQKPSRDICQRGTSLTIQCQVDSQVTMMFWYRQQPGQSLTLIATANQGSEATYESGFVIDKFPISRPNLTFSTLTVSNMSPEDSSIYLCSVEGTGRNQETQYFGPGTRLLVL.

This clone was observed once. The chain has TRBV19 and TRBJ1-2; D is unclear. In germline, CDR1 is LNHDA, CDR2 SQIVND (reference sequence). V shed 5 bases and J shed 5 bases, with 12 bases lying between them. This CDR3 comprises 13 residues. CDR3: CASSDRTDYGYTF. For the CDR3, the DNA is TGTGCCAGTAGTGATCGGACTGATTATGGCTACACCTTC.

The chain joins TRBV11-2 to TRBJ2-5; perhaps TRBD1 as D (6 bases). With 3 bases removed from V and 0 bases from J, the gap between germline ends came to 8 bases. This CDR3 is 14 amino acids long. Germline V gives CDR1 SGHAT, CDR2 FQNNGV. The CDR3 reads CASSLTGHQETQYF. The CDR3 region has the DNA TGTGCCAGCAGCTTGACAGGACACCAAGAGACCCAGTACTTC.

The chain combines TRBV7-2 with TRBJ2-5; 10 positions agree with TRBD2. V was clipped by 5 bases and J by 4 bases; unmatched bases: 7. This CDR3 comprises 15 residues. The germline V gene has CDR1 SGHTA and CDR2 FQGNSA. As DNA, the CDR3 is TGTGCCAGCAGCCAGCGGGGGGGCGCGGGAGAGACCCAGTACTTC. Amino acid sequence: CASSQRGGAGETQYF.